A single sample is the source of the 3 T cell receptor beta chains below, sequenced in a study of shared clonotypes between healthy human individuals. Measured with immunoSEQ multiplex PCR; TCRdb has only the in-frame clones, and not every one. The sample includes some 2,100,000 clones, around 95% of them seen just once. Sequencing was carried out using naive CD4+ T cells sorted from blood. As to subset: CD45RA+ positively selected. The receptors originated from a young man in good health.

With regard to this clone: The same CDR3 can be traced to other DNA sequences in this sample. The CDR3, as DNA: TGCGCCAGCAGCTTGGGGGTCAACTCCTACGAGCAGTACTTC. It yields the protein CASSLGVNSYEQYF. The chain has TRBV5-1 and TRBJ2-7; D is ambiguous. CDR3 length: 14 residues. Trimming removed 0 bases from V and 0 bases from J, with 7 bases in between. Germline V gives CDR1 SGHRS, CDR2 YFSETQ.

The V call is TRBV28, the J call TRBJ1-2; D is unresolved. Germline CDR1 is MDHEN and CDR2 is SYDVKM. The CDR3 sequence is 13 residues long. Trimming took off 5 bases at V and 5 bases at J, with 12 bases between the two ends. CDR3 coding DNA: TGTGCCAGCAGTCGTCCAGGAGGATATGGCTACACCTTC. This translates into CASSRPGGYGYTF.

This clone appeared once. This rearrangement joins TRBV5-1 to TRBJ2-3; 11 positions match TRBD2. This CDR3 spans 16 amino acids. Germline CDR1 is SGHRS and CDR2 is YFSETQ. Trimming removed 5 bases from V and 3 bases from J; junction bases left unmatched: 8. Here the CDR3 DNA reads TGCGCCAGCAGTCCGACTAGCGGGGTAGGGACAGATACGCAGTATTTT. This gives the protein CASSPTSGVGTDTQYF.